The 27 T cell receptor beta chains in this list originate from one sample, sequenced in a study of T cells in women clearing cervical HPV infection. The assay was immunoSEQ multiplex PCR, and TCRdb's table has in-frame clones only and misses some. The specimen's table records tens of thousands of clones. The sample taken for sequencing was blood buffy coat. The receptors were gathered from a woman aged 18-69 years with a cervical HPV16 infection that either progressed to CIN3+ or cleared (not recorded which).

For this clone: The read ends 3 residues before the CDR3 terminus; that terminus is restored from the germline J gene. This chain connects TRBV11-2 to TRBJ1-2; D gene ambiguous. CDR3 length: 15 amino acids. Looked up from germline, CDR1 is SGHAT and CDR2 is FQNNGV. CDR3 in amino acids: CASSSRRGRWDTYTF. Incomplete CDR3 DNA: TGTGCCAGCAGCAGTCGTCGGGGTAGGTGGGATACC.

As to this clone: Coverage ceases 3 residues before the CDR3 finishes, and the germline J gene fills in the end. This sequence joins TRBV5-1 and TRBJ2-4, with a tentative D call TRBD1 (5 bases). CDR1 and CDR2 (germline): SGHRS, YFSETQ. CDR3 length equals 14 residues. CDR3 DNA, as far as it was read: TGCGCCAGCAGCTTAGACAGTTATCCCCCTTCT. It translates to CASSLDSYPPS. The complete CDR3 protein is CASSLDSYPPSQYF.

The covered CDR3 bases are TGTGCCAGCAGCGCCGACCAGAGGAGAAGCGGGGACAATGAC. Its protein is CASSADQRRSGDND. The CDR3 reads in full as CASSADQRRSGDNDYTF. V gene TRBV7-6 combines with J gene TRBJ1-2, with TRBD1 as a possible D gene (6 bases). Read coverage stops 3 residues before the CDR3 terminus; the germline J gene supplies the remainder. The germline CDR1 and CDR2 sequences are SGHVS and FNYEAQ. This CDR3 contains 17 residues.

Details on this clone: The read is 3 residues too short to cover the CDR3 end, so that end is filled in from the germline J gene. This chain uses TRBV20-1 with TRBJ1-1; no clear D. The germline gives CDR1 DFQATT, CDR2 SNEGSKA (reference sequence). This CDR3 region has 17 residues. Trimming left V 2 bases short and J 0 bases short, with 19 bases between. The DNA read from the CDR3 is TGCAGTGCTAGACCGAATAAAAGAGCTGACATGAACACTGAA. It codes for CSARPNKRADMNTE. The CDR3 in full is CSARPNKRADMNTEAFF.

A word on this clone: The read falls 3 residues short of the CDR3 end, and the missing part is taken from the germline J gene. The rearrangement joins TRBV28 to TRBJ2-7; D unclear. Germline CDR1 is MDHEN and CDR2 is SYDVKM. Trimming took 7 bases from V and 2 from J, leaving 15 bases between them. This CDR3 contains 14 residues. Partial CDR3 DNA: TGTGCCAGCAACCCCTTGGGCAGAACCTACGAG. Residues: CASNPLGRTYE. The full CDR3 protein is CASNPLGRTYEQYF.

CDR3 sequence reads: CASSPEGLAGGLDTQYF. CDR3 DNA, as far as it was read: TGTGCCAGCAGTCCCGAGGGACTAGCGGGAGGGTTAGATACG. The chain couples TRBV28 to TRBJ2-3; TRBD2 matches at 16 bases. Coverage ceases 3 residues before the CDR3 finishes, and the germline J gene fills in the end. CDR3 length: 17 residues. Germline V gives CDR1 MDHEN, CDR2 SYDVKM. Trimming cost V 5 bases and J 5 bases; bases outside gene matches: 7.

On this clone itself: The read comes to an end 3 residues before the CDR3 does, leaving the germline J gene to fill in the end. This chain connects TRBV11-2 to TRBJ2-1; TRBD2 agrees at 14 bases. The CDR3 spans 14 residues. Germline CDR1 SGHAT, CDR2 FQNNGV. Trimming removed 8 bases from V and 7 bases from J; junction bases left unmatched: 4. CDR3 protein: CASQGTSGGNEQFF. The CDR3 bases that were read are TGTGCCAGCCAGGGGACTAGCGGGGGTAATGAG.

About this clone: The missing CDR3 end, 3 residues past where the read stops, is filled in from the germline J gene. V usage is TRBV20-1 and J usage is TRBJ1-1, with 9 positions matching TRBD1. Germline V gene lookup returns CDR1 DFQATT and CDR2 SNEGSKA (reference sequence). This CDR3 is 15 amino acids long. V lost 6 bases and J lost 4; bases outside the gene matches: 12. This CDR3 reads CSAKGTGFSSTEAFF. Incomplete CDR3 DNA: TGCAGTGCAAAGGGGACAGGGTTTAGTAGCACTGAA.

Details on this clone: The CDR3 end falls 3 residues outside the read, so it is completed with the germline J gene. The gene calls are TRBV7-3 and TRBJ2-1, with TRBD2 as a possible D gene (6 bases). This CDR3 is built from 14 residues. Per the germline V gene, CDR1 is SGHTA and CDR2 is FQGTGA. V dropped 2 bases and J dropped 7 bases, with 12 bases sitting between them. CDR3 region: CASSLGGSGNEQFF. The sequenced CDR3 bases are TGTGCCAGCAGCTTAGGAGGGTCCGGTAATGAG.

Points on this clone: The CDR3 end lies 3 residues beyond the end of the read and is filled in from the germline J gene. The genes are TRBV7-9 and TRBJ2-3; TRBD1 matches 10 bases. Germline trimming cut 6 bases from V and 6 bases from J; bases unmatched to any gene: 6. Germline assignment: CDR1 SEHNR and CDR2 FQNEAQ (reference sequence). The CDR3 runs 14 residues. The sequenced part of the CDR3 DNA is TGTGCCAGCAGGCCGGGACAGGGGATCGATACG. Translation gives CASRPGQGIDT. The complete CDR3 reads CASRPGQGIDTQYF.

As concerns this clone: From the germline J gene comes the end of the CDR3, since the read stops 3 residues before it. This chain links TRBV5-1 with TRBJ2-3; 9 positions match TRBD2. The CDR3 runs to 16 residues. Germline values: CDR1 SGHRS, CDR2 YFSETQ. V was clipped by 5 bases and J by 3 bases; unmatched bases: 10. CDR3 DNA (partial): TGCGCCAGCAGGAATCTACTAGCGGGTTATACAGATACG. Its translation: CASRNLLAGYTDT. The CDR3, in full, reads CASRNLLAGYTDTQYF.

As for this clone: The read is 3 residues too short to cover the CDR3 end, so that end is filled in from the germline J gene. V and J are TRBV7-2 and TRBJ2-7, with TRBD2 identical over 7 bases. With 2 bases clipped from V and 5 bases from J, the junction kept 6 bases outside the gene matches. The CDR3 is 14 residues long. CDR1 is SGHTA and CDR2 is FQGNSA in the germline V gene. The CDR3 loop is CASSLRLANNEQYF. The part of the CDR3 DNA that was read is TGTGCCAGCAGCTTAAGACTAGCTAACAACGAG.

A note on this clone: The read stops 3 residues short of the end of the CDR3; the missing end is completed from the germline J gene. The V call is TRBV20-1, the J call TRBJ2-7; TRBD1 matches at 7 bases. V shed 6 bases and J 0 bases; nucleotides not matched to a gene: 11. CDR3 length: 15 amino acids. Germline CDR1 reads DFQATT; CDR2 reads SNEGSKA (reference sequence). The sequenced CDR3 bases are TGCAGTGCCCAGAGAACAGGGGATGCCTCCTACGAG. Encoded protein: CSAQRTGDASYE. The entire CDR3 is CSAQRTGDASYEQYF.

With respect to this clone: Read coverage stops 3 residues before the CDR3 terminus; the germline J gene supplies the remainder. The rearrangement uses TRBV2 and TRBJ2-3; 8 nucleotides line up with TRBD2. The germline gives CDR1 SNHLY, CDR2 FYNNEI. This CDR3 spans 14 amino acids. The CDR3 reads CASSERTSLETQYF. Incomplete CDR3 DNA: TGTGCCAGCAGCGAAAGGACTAGCTTGGAGACG.

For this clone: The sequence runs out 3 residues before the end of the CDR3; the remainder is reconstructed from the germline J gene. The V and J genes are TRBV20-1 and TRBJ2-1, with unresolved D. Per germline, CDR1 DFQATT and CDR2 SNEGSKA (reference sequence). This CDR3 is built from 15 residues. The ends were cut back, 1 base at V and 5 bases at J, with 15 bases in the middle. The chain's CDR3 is CSARAPPLNNNEQFF. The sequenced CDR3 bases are TGCAGTGCTAGAGCCCCCCCACTGAATAACAATGAG.

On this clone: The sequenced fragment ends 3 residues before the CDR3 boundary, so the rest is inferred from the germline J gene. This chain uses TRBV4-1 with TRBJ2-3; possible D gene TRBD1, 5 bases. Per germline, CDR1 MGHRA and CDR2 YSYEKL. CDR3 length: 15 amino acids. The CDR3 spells CASSPRLTPRQPQYF. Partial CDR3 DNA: TGCGCCAGCAGCCCTAGATTAACCCCACGACAGCCG.

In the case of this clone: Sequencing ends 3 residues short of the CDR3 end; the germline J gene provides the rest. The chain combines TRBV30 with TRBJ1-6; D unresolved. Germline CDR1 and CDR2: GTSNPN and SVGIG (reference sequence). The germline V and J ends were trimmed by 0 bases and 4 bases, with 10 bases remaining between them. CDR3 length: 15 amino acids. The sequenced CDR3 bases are TGTGCCTGGAGTGTACCTCGCGGTTATAATTCACCC. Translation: CAWSVPRGYNSP. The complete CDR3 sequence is CAWSVPRGYNSPLHF. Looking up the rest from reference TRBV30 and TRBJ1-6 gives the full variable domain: SQTIHQWPATLVQPVGSPLSLECTVEGTSNPNLYWYRQAAGRGLQLLFYSVGIGQISSEVPQNLSASRPQDRQFILSSKKLLLSDSGFYLCAWSVPRGYNSPLHFGNGTRLTVT.

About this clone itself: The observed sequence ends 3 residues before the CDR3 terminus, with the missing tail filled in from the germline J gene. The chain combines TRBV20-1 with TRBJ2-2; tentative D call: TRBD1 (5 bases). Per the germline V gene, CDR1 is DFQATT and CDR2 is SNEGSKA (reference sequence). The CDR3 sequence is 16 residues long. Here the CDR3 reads CSARGIGASGANVLFF. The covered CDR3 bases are TGCAGTGCTAGAGGTATAGGGGCATCTGGGGCCAACGTG.

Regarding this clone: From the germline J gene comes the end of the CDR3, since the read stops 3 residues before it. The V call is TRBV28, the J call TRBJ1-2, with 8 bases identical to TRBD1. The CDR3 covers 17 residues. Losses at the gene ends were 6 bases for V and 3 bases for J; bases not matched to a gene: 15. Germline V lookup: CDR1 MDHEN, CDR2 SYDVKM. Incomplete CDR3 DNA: TGTGCCAGCAGCGTCCCGGGACAGGCTCGGATTGACTATGGC. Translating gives CASSVPGQARIDYG. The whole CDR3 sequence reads CASSVPGQARIDYGYTF.

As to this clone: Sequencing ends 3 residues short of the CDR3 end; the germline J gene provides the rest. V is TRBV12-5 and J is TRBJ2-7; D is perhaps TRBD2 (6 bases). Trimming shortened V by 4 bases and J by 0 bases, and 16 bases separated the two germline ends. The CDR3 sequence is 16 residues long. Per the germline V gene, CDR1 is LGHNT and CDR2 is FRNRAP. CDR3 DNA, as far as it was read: TGTGCTAGTGGTTCCAGCGCGGCGGGGAGCTCCTACGAG. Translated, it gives CASGSSAAGSSYE. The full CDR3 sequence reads CASGSSAAGSSYEQYF.

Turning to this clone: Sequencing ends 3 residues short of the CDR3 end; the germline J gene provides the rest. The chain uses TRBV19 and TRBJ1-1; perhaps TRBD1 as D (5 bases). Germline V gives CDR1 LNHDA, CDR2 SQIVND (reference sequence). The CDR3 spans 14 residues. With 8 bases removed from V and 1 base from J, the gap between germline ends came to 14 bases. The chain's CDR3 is CASGSKTANTEAFF. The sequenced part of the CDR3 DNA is TGTGCCAGTGGAAGCAAGACAGCGAACACTGAA. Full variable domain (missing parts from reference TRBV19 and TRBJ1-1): DGGITQSPKYLFRKEGQNVTLSCEQNLNHDAMYWYRQDPGQGLRLIYYSQIVNDFQKGDIAEGYSVSREKKESFPLTVTSAQKNPTAFYLCASGSKTANTEAFFGQGTRLTVV.

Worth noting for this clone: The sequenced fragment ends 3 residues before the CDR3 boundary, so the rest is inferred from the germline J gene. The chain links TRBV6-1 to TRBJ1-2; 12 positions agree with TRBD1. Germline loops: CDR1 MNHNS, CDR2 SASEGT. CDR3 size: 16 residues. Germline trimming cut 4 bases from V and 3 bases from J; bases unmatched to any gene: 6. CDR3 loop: CASSVGTGGADYGYTF. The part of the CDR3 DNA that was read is TGTGCCAGCAGTGTCGGGACAGGGGGCGCTGACTATGGC.

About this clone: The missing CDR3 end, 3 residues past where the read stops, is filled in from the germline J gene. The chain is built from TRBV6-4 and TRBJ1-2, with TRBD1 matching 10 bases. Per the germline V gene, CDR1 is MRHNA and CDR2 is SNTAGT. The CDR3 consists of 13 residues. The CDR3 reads CAKGQGNAYDYTF. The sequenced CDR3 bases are TGTGCCAAGGGACAGGGGAACGCCTACGAC.

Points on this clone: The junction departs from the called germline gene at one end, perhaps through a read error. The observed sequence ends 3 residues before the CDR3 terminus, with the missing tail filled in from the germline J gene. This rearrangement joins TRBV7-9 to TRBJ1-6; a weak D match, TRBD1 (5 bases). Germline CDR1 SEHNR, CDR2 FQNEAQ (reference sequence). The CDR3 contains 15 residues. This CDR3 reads CVSSFQGTYNSPLHF. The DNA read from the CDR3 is TGTGTCAGCAGCTTCCAGGGAACCTATAATTCACCC.

CDR3 amino acids: CASSLDGRKGEKLFF. CDR3 bases read: TGTGCCAGCAGCTTAGATGGCAGAAAAGGGGAAAAG. The rearrangement links TRBV11-2 to TRBJ2-2; D is perhaps TRBD1 (5 bases). The read terminates 3 residues ahead of where the CDR3 ends, so the germline J gene completes it. Germline V gene lookup returns CDR1 SGHAT and CDR2 FQNNGV. The length of the CDR3 is 15 residues.

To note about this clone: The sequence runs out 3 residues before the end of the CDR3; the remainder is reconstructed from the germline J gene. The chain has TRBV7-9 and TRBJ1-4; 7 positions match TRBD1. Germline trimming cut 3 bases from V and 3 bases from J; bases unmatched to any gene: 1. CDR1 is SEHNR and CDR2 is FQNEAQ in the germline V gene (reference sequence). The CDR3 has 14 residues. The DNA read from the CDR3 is TGTGCCAGCAGCTTCGACAGGGCTAATGAAAAA. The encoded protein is CASSFDRANEK. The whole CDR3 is CASSFDRANEKLFF. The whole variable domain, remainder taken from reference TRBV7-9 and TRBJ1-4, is DTGVSQNPRHKITKRGQNVTFRCDPISEHNRLYWYRQTLGQGPEFLTYFQNEAQLEKSRLLSDRFSAERPKGSFSTLEIQRTEQGDSAMYLCASSFDRANEKLFFGSGTQLSVL.

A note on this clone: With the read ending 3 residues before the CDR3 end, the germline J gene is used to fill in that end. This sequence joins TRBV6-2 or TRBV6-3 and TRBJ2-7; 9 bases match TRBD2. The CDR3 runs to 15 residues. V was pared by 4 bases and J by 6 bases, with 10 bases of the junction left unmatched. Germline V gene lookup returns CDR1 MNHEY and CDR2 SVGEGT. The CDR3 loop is CASSFQASGTSEQYF. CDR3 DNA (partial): TGTGCCAGCAGTTTCCAGGCTAGCGGGACCTCCGAG.